This section outlines one TCR beta chain sequence together with its context. Its antigen is as yet unknown. This sample is drawn from a study of vaccination effects on CD4 cells after COVID-19. General study points: Convalescent patients were scarce, and early post-infection timepoints were absent.

Clones were sequenced by immunoSEQ multiplex PCR, and TCRdb holds only the in-frame ones, with some missing. The sample records around 46,000 clones, under 85% being singletons. Germline CDR1 reads SQVTM; CDR2 reads ANQGSEA. The V gene lost 4 bases and the J gene lost 0 bases, with 8 bases spanning the gap. This CDR3 has 13 residues. After expansion with viral peptide pools in the ViraFEST assay, antigen-specific CD4+ T cells were sequenced. At the end of around eleven days of culture, CD4+ T cells were isolated. Vaccine administered to participants consisted of two doses of either BNT162b2 or mRNA-1273. Cultures of about 2 million PBMC per well contained 8 to 10 IU/ml IL-2 plus 10 ug/ml peptides.

Sequenced material: CD4+ T cells from PBMCs cultured with HCoV-OC43 spike peptides, taken after COVID-19 vaccination. Subset in this sample: HCoV-OC43 spike overlapping peptide pool stimulation. The origin of this receptor is a human donor who received a COVID-19 vaccine. The chain is built from TRBV29-1 and TRBJ2-3; D gene ambiguous. This CDR3 is CSVGPSSTDTQYF. Written as DNA, the CDR3 is TGCAGCGTTGGTCCGAGTAGCACAGATACGCAGTATTTT.